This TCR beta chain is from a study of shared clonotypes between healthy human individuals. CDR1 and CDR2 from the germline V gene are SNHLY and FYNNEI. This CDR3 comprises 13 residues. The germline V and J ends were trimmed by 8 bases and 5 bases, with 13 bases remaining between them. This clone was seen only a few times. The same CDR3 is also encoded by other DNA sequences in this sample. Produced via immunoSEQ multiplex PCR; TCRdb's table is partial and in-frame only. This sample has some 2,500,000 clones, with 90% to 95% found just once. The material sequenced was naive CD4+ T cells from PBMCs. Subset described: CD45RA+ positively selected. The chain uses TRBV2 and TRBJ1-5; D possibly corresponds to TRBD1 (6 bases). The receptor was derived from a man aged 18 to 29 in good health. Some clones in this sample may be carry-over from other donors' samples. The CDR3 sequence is CASSQGRDQPQHF. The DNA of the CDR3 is TGTGCCAGCTCCCAGGGGCGAGATCAGCCCCAGCATTTT.